The clone carrying this T cell receptor beta chain was counted many times. Via MiXCR, TCRdb re-called the PCR reads, giving one row per CDR3 protein. The sample yields nearly 650,000 distinct CDR3 sequences, 25% seen once. This sample was included in a study of molecular identifiers for immune sequencing clone quantification. Deletions cut 0 bases from V and 4 bases from J, with 4 bases between. The CDR3 spans 12 residues. The germline gives CDR1 SGDLS, CDR2 YYNGEE. The receptor was derived from a human donor in good health. Some libraries in this study had Jurkat cell RNA spiked in. Sequencing was performed on naive CD8+ T cells from blood, with Jurkat cell RNA spiked in. The subset here: FACS-sorted CD8+CD4-CCR7+CD45RA+ naive T cells. The rearrangement joins TRBV9 to TRBJ2-5; D is ambiguous. The CDR3 sequence is CASSVAGETQYF. The CDR3 DNA follows: TGTGCCAGCAGCGTAGCCGGAGAGACCCAGTACTTC.